The T cell receptor beta chain under discussion was sequenced for a study of T-cell memory formation after mild COVID-19. TCRdb re-derived calls from the 5' RACE reads in MiXCR, one entry per CDR3 protein. This sample has roughly 150,000 distinct CDR3 sequences; 20% to 25% occur once, and the top ten carry around 22%. This clonotype was recorded at least ten times. The junction differs from germline at one of its ends, possibly a read error. There are 14 residues in the CDR3. Germline loops: CDR1 SEHNR, CDR2 FQNEAQ (reference sequence). The sequencing input was PBMCs or a T cell subset sorted from them (not recorded which). The TCR was taken from an adult woman who had mild COVID-19 (a few samples of this study predate the infection). Cell type and time point are not known. The gene calls are TRBV7-9 and TRBJ1-5; 8 bases match TRBD1. CDR3 sequence: CASSPGQGGQPQHF. In DNA form, the CDR3 reads TGCGCCAGCAGCCCTGGACAGGGTGGTCAGCCCCAGCATTTT.